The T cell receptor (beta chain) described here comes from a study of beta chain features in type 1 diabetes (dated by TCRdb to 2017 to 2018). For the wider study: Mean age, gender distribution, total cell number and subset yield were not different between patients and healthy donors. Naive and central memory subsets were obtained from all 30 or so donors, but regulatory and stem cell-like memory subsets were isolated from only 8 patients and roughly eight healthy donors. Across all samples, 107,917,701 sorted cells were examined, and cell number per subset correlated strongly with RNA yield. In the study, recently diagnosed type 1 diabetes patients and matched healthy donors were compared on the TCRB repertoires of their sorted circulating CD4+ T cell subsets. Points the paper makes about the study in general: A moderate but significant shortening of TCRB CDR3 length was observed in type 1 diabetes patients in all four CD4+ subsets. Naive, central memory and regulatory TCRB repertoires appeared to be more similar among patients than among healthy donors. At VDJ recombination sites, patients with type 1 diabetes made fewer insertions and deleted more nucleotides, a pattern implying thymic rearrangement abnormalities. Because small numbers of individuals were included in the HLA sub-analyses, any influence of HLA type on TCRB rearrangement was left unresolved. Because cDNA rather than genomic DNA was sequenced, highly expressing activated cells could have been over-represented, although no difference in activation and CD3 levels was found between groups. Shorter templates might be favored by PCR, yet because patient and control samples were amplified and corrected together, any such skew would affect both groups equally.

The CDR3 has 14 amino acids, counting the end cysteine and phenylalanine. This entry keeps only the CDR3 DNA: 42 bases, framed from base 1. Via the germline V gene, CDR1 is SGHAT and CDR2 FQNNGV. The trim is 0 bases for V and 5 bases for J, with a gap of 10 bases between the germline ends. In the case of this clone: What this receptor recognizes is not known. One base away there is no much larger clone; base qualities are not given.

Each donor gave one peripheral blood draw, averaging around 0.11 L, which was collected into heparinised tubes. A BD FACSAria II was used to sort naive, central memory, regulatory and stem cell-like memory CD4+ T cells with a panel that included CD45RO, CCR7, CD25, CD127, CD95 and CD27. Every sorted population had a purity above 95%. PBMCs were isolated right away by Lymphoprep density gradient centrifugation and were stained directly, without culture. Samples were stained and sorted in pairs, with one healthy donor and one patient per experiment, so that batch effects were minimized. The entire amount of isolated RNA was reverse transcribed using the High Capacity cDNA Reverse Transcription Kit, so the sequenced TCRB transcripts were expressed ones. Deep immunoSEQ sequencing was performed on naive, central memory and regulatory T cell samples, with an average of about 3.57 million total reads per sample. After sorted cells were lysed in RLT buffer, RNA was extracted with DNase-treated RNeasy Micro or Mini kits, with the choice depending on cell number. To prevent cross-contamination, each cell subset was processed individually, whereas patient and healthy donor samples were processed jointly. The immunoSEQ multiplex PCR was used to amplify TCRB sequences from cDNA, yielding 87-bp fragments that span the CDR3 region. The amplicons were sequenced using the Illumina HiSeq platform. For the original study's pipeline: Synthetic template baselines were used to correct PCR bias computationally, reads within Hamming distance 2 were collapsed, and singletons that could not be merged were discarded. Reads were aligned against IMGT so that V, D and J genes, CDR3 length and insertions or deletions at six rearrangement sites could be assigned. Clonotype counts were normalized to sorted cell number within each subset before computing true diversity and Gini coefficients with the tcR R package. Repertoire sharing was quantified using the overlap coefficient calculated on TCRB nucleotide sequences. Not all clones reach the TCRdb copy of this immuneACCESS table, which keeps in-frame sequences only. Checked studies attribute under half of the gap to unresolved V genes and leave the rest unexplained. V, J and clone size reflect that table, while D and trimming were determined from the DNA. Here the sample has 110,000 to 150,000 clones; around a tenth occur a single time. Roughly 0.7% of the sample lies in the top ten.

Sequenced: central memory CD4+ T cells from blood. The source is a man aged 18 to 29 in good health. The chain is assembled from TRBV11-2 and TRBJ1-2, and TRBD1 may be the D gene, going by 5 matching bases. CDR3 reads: CASSLDPRAYGYTF. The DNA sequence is TGTGCCAGCAGCTTAGATCCCAGGGCGTATGGCTACACCTTC.